This TCR beta chain comes out of a study of blood T cell repertoires in COVID-19. Overall study: The analysed material was cDNA or gDNA that came from T cells, B-cell-depleted T cells, or PBMCs.

Original methodology: Reference gene primer amplification gave nucleated cell count estimates. Only in-frame clones appear in the TCRdb table, and some are missing; sequencing was by immunoSEQ multiplex PCR. V and J calls plus clone size are reproduced from that table; the DNA served to infer D and trimming. The sample lists approximately 440,000 clones; about nine tenths were seen once. The germline gives CDR1 PRHDT, CDR2 FYEKMQ (reference sequence). V was pared by 2 bases and J by 2 bases, with 12 bases between. The CDR3 runs 16 residues. Enrollees, roughly 18 to 90 years old, lived in approximately 25 US areas. Recovered Cohort 3 donors showed two negative PCRs, clearance, or symptom resolution.

The origin of this receptor is a woman younger than 35 who had recovered from COVID-19. Material for sequencing was PBMCs or T cells enriched from blood (not recorded which). The V and J genes are TRBV13 and TRBJ2-2; D is unresolved. CDR3 sequence (DNA): TGTGCCAGCAGCTTATCTCGCGGTGCTAACACCGGGGAGCTGTTTTTT. It translates to CASSLSRGANTGELFF.